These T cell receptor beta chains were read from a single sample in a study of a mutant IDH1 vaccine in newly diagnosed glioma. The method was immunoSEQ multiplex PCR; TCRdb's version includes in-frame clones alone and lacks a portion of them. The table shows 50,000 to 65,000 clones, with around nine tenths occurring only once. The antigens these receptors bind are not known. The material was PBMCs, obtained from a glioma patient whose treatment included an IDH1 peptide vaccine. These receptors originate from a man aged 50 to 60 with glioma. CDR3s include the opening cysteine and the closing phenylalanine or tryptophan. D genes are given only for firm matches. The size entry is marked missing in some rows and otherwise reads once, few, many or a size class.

TGTGCCAGCAGCTACTACCACGTGGCGAAGAGCTCCTACAATGAGCAGTTCTTC | CASSYYHVAKSSYNEQFF | NA | TRBJ2-1 | NA | TRBV7-9
TGTGCCATCAGTTCTCTGAACACTGAAGCTTTCTTT | CAISSLNTEAFF | NA | TRBJ1-1 | NA | TRBV10-3
TGTGCCAGCAGCGTAGGGACGACTAGCGGCGAGCAGTACTTC | CASSVGTTSGEQYF | TRBD2 | TRBJ2-7 | NA | TRBV9
TGTGCAAGTCGCTTACCCGGGGACAGGGCTACGGGGGAGCAGTACTTC | CASRLPGDRATGEQYF | NA | TRBJ2-7 | NA | TRBV12-2
TGCGCCAGCCTTACGAGCGGGAGTTTTGGAGAGACCCAGTACTTC | CASLTSGSFGETQYF | TRBD2 | TRBJ2-5 | NA | TRBV5-1
TGTGCCAGCTCACCGTCCGGGACAGGTTCCTACGAGCAGTACTTC | CASSPSGTGSYEQYF | TRBD1 | TRBJ2-7 | NA | TRBV18
TGCGCCAGCAGCCAAGATTGGACCCTCCCTCAGCCCCAGCATTTT | CASSQDWTLPQPQHF | NA | TRBJ1-5 | NA | TRBV4-3
TGTGCCAGCAGACAAGGGGTACGGGAAAAACTGTTTTTT | CASRQGVREKLFF | NA | TRBJ1-4 | NA | TRBV2
TGTGCCTGGAGTCCGGGGTCTGGGCAGCCCCAGCATTTT | CAWSPGSGQPQHF | NA | TRBJ1-5 | NA | TRBV30
TGTGCCAGCAGCCCAAGGGCCAGTCTCCCCCTACCCTACGAGCAGTACTTC | CASSPRASLPLPYEQYF | NA | TRBJ2-7 | NA | TRBV5-6
TGTGCCAGTAGTACCAACAGGGGGAATGAGCAGTTCTTC | CASSTNRGNEQFF | TRBD1 | TRBJ2-1 | NA | TRBV19
TGTGCCAGCAGCTCCCGGGGGGTAGGTTCACCCCTCCACTTT | CASSSRGVGSPLHF | NA | TRBJ1-6 | NA | TRBV5-5
TGTGCCAGCAGTGTAGGACAGAGCTCCTACGAGCAGTACTTC | CASSVGQSSYEQYF | NA | TRBJ2-7 | NA | TRBV2
TGTGCCAGCAGTTCGCCAGGGCAAGAGACCCAGTACTTC | CASSSPGQETQYF | NA | TRBJ2-5 | NA | TRBV28
TGTGCCAGCAGCTCGGCGTGGGGAGATACGCAGTATTTT | CASSSAWGDTQYF | NA | TRBJ2-3 | NA | TRBV5-6
TGTGCCAGCAGTCGACGGAGCTCTGGGGCCAACGTCCTGACTTTC | CASSRRSSGANVLTF | NA | TRBJ2-6 | NA | TRBV2
TGTGCCAGCACCCAACAGGGGAGCTACGAGCAGTACTTC | CASTQQGSYEQYF | TRBD1 | TRBJ2-7 | NA | TRBV2
TGTGCCAGCAGCTTAGTTTCAGACTCGACAGATACGCAGTATTTT | CASSLVSDSTDTQYF | NA | TRBJ2-3 | NA | TRBV7-2
TGTGCCAGCAGCTCCCCTCCGGTCTACGAGCAGTACTTC | CASSSPPVYEQYF | NA | TRBJ2-7 | NA | TRBV7-2
TGTGCCAGCAGCTCGCGGACCGGACTAGCTTTACAGCCCAACACAGATACGCAGTATTTT | CASSSRTGLALQPNTDTQYF | TRBD2 | TRBJ2-3 | NA | TRBV14
TGTGCCAGCAGCTTGGCGACGGGTACCTATGAAAAACTGTTTTTT | CASSLATGTYEKLFF | NA | TRBJ1-4 | once | TRBV5-8
TGTGCCAGCAGTGGGAACGGCTACACCTTC | CASSGNGYTF | NA | TRBJ1-2 | NA | TRBV2
TGTGCCACCGCGCCGGACGGCAATCAGCCCCAGCATTTT | CATAPDGNQPQHF | NA | TRBJ1-5 | NA | TRBV6-1
TGCGCCAGCAGCCAAGATCGGCGGGGGAACTATGGCTACACCTTC | CASSQDRRGNYGYTF | NA | TRBJ1-2 | NA | TRBV4-3
TGTGCCAGCAGTCTAGGGACAGGGGATCTCTACGAGCAGTACTTC | CASSLGTGDLYEQYF | TRBD1 | TRBJ2-7 | NA | TRBV27
TGCGCCAGCAGTGGTAGCGGGGGGTCGTACAATGAGCAGTTCTTC | CASSGSGGSYNEQFF | TRBD2 | TRBJ2-1 | NA | TRBV10-1
TGCGCCAGCAGTTCGGACAGGGGGCGAGCCAAAAACATTCAGTACTTC | CASSSDRGRAKNIQYF | TRBD1 | TRBJ2-4 | NA | TRBV5-1
TGTGCCACCAGCATCGGGCGGAGCACAGATACGCAGTATTTT | CATSIGRSTDTQYF | NA | TRBJ2-3 | NA | TRBV15
TGTGCCAGCAGTTACTCGACCCGGGGAGTAATGGGGGCTTTCTTT | CASSYSTRGVMGAFF | NA | TRBJ1-1 | NA | TRBV6-5
TGCGCCAGCAGCCAAGGGACAGGGGGGAACACCGGGGAGCTGTTTTTT | CASSQGTGGNTGELFF | TRBD1 | TRBJ2-2 | NA | TRBV4-1
TGTGCCAGCAGCGCCCGGGGACAGGAGCTAAACACCGGGGAGCTGTTTTTT | CASSARGQELNTGELFF | TRBD1 | TRBJ2-2 | NA | TRBV7-2
TGCGCCAGCAGCCCGGGGCGGGCAGCCGACGAGCAGTTCTTC | CASSPGRAADEQFF | NA | TRBJ2-1 | NA | TRBV4-3
TGTGCCAGTAGTATAGGCTCGGGAGCCTACGAGCAGTACTTC | CASSIGSGAYEQYF | NA | TRBJ2-7 | NA | TRBV19
TGTGCCAGCAGCCTGCCGCCGGGACAGGGTGAAGCTTTCTTT | CASSLPPGQGEAFF | TRBD1 | TRBJ1-1 | NA | TRBV4-2
TGTGCCAGCAGTTACTCGCACTCCTACGAGCAGTACTTC | CASSYSHSYEQYF | NA | TRBJ2-7 | few | TRBV6-5
TGCGCCAGCAGCCAAGATAGGGCGGGGGGGATCACAGATACGCAGTATTTT | CASSQDRAGGITDTQYF | TRBD2 | TRBJ2-3 | NA | TRBV4-3
TGTGCCAGCAGCTTGGGGCCGGCTAGCAATCAGCCCCAGCATTTT | CASSLGPASNQPQHF | NA | TRBJ1-5 | NA | TRBV5-6
TGTGCCAGTAGTAGTAGCGGGGCCTCCTACAATGAGCAGTTCTTC | CASSSSGASYNEQFF | TRBD2 | TRBJ2-1 | NA | TRBV19
TGTGCCAGCAGCTTTTCACTAGGGGGCCAGAATGAGCAGTTCTTC | CASSFSLGGQNEQFF | TRBD1 | TRBJ2-1 | once | TRBV7-2
TGCGCCAGCAGCCAAGATCGTGCAGGGTGGGACTACGAGCAGTACTTC | CASSQDRAGWDYEQYF | NA | TRBJ2-7 | once | TRBV4-3
TGTGCCAGCAGTTTCGCGTCGGGCTCCTACGAGCAGTACTTC | CASSFASGSYEQYF | NA | TRBJ2-7 | NA | TRBV28
TGCGCCAGCAGCCAAGAGAGGGGGGGGGTCGGGGCTAACTATGGCTACACCTTC | CASSQERGGVGANYGYTF | NA | TRBJ1-2 | NA | TRBV4-1
TGTGCCAGCAGCTCGTCCGGGACAGGGGAACTCAATTATGGCTACACCTTC | CASSSSGTGELNYGYTF | TRBD1 | TRBJ1-2 | NA | TRBV28
TGTGCCTCCCGAGCGGGGGCCGATTATGGCTACACCTTC | CASRAGADYGYTF | NA | TRBJ1-2 | NA | TRBV6-1
TGTGCCAGCAGCCAATTAGGGACGCAAGAGACCCAGTACTTC | CASSQLGTQETQYF | NA | TRBJ2-5 | NA | TRBV4-2
TGTGCCAGCAGTCCTCTTACGGATATCGGGAACACCATATATTTT | CASSPLTDIGNTIYF | NA | TRBJ1-3 | NA | TRBV27
TGTGCCAGCAGCTCCAACAGGGGCGCTAATGAAAAACTGTTTTTT | CASSSNRGANEKLFF | TRBD1 | TRBJ1-4 | NA | TRBV7-2
TGTGCCAGTAGTATAACCAGGGGGCCTGACTATGGCTACACCTTC | CASSITRGPDYGYTF | TRBD1 | TRBJ1-2 | NA | TRBV19
TGTGCCAGCAGCCACGGGGGGAGGGGGGATGGTGAAGCTTTCTTT | CASSHGGRGDGEAFF | NA | TRBJ1-1 | once | TRBV7-8
TGTGCCAGCAGCAAAAGTGGAGGGATTCACATTCAGTACTTC | CASSKSGGIHIQYF | NA | TRBJ2-4 | NA | TRBV21-1
TGCGCCAGCAGCTTGGATAGGACAGAAGAGACCCAGTACTTC | CASSLDRTEETQYF | NA | TRBJ2-5 | NA | TRBV5-1
TGTGCCAGCAGCGCCGCTAGCGGGGGGTCACCACGGGAGACCCAGTACTTC | CASSAASGGSPRETQYF | TRBD2 | TRBJ2-5 | NA | TRBV7-6
TGCAGCGTTGGGGCTGGGGAGGGGTCCTACGAGCAGTACTTC | CSVGAGEGSYEQYF | TRBD2 | TRBJ2-7 | NA | TRBV29-1
TGCGCCAGCAGCCCCCAGGGCAGGGGATCGACCTACGAGCAGTACTTC | CASSPQGRGSTYEQYF | NA | TRBJ2-7 | NA | TRBV5-1